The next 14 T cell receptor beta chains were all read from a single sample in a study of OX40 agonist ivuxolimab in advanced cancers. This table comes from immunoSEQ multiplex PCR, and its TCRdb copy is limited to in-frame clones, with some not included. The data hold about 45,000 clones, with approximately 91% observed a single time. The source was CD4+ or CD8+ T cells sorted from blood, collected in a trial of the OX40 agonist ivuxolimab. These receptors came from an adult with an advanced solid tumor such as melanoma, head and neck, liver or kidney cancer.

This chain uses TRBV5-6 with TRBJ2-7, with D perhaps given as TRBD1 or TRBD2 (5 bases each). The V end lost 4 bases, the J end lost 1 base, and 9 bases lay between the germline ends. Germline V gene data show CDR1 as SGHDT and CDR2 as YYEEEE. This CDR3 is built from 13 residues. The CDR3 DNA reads TGTGCCAGCAGCACCGGGGCTTCCTACGAGCAGTACTTC. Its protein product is CASSTGASYEQYF. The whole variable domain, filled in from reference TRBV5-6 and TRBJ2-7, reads DAGVTQSPTHLIKTRGQQVTLRCSPKSGHDTVSWYQQALGQGPQFIFQYYEEEERQRGNFPDRFSGHQFPNYSSELNVNALLLGDSALYLCASSTGASYEQYFGPGTRLTVT.

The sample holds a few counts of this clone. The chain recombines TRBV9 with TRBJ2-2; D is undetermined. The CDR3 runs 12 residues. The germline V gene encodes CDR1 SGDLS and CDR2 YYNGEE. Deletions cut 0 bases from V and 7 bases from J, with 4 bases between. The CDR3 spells CASSVGYGELFF. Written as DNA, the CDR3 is TGTGCCAGCAGCGTAGGGTACGGGGAGCTGTTTTTT.

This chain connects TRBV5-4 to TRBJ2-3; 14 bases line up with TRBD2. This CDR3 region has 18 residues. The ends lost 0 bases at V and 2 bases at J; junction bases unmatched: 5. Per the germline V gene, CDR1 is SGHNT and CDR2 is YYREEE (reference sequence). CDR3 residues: CASSLAAGLAGATDTQYF. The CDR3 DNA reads TGTGCCAGCAGCTTGGCCGCGGGACTAGCGGGGGCCACAGATACGCAGTATTTT.

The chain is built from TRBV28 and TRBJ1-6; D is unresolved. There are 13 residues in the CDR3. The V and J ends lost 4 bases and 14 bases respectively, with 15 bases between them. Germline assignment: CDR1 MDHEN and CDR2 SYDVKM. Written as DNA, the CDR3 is TGTGCCAGCAGTTCAAAAATGACCCGGGCCCTCCACTTT. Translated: CASSSKMTRALHF.

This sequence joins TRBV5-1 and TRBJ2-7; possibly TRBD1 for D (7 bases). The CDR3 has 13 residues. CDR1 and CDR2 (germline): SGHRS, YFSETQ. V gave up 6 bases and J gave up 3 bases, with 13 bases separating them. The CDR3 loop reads CASTRDSHYEQYF. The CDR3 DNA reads TGCGCCAGCACGCGGGACAGCCACTACGAGCAGTACTTC. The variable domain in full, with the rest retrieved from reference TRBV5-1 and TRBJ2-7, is KAGVTQTPRYLIKTRGQQVTLSCSPISGHRSVSWYQQTPGQGLQFLFEYFSETQRNKGNFPGRFSGRQFSNSRSEMNVSTLELGDSALYLCASTRDSHYEQYFGPGTRLTVT.

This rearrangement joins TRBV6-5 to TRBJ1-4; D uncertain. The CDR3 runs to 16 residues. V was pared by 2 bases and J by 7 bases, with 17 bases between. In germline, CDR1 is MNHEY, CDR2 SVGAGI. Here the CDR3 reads CASSYLMGTASEKLFF. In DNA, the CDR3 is TGTGCCAGCAGTTACCTAATGGGAACGGCAAGTGAAAAACTGTTTTTT.

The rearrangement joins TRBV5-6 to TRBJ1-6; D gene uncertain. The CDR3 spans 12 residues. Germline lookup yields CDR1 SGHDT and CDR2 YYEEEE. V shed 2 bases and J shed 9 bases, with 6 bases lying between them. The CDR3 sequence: CASSFALSPLHF. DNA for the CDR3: TGTGCCAGCAGCTTCGCTCTTTCACCCCTCCACTTT.

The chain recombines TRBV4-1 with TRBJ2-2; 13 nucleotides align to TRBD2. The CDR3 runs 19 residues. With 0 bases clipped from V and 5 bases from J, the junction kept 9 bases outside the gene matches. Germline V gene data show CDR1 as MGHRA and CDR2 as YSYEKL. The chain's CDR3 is CASSQESGLAGAWTGELFF. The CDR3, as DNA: TGCGCCAGCAGCCAAGAATCTGGACTAGCGGGGGCCTGGACCGGGGAGCTGTTTTTT.

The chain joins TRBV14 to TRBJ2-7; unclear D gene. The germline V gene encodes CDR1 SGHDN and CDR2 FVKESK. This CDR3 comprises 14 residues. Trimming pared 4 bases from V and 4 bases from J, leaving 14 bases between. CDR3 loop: CASSLSPHIYEQYF. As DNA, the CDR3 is TGTGCCAGCAGCCTCTCCCCCCATATATACGAGCAGTACTTC.

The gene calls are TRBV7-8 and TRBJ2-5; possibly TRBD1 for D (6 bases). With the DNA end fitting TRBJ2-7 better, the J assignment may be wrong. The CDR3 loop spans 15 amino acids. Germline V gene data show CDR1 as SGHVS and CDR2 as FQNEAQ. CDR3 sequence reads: CASSKFTGFAYEQYF. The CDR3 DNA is TGTGCCAGCAGCAAGTTCACAGGGTTTGCCTACGAGCAGTACTTC.

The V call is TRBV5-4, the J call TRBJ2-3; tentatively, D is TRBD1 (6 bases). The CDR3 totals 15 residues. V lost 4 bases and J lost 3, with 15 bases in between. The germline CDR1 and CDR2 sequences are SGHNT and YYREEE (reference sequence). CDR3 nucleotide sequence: TGTGCCAGCAGCGGCATGACAACAGGGACAGATACGCAGTATTTT. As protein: CASSGMTTGTDTQYF.

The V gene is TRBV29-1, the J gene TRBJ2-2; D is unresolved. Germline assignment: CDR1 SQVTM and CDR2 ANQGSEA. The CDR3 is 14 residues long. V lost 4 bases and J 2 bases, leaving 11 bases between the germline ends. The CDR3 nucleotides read TGCAGCGTTGTCAACGGGTTTAACACCGGGGAGCTGTTTTTT. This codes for CSVVNGFNTGELFF.

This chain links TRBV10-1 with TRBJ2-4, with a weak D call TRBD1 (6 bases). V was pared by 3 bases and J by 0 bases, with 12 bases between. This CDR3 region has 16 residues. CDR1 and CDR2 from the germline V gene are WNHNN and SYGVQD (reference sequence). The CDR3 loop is CASSDEQGLAKNIQYF. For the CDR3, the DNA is TGCGCCAGCAGTGATGAGCAGGGGCTAGCCAAAAACATTCAGTACTTC.

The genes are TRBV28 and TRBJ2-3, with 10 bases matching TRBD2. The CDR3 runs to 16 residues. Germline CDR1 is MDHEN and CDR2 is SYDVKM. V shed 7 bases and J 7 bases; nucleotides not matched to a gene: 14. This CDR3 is CASTPLASGSKHTQYF. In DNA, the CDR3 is TGTGCCAGCACCCCTTTGGCTAGCGGGAGTAAGCATACGCAGTATTTT.